Described below is a single T cell receptor beta chain sequence and its context. Its cognate antigen is unknown. These data come from a study of regulatory T cells in long-lasting Graves disease. Looking at the study overall: Graves' patients who were just diagnosed had used antithyroid drugs for under 3 months. Study-wide results and caveats: The study found TRBV28, TRBJ1-2 and TRBJ2-5 favored in persistent disease.

According to the study, TCR beta libraries were built with iRepertoire HTBI primers and CDR3-region Arm-PCR. TCRdb ran MiXCR on the multiplex PCR reads and lists one entry per CDR3 protein. The sample holds about 400,000 distinct CDR3 sequences, roughly 16% seen once. The time point: newly diagnosed GD, antithyroid drugs for less than 3 months. The authors made the TCR library using RNA they extracted from PBMCs. Patients with Graves' disease were diagnosed by American Thyroid Association guidelines. With EDTA tubes as the receptacles, around 10 milliliters of peripheral blood were drawn. V shed 7 bases, J shed 0 bases, and the junction held 3 bases outside the gene matches. The CDR3 extends over 13 amino acids. Germline V CDR1 and CDR2: DFQATT, SNEGSKA (reference sequence).

The receptor comes from a female donor with Graves disease. The chain links TRBV20-1 to TRBJ1-2, with 9 positions matching TRBD1. The sample consisted of peripheral blood mononuclear cells (PBMCs), taken at new diagnosis, from a patient treated with antithyroid drugs. The CDR3 sequence is CSVGQGTNYGYTF. The CDR3, as DNA: TGCAGTGTTGGACAGGGGACTAACTATGGCTACACCTTC.